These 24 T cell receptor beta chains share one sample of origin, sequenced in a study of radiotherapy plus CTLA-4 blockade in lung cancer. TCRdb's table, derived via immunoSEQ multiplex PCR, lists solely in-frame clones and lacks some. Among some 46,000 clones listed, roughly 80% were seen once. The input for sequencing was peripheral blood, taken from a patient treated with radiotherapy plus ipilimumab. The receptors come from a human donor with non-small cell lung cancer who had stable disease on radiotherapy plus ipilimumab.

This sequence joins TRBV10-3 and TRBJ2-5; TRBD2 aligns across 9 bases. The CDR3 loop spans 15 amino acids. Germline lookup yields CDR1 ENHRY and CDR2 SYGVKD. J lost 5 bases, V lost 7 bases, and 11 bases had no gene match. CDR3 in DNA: TGTGCCATCATGGGTGCTAGCGGGACGGATGAGACCCAGTACTTC. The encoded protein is CAIMGASGTDETQYF.

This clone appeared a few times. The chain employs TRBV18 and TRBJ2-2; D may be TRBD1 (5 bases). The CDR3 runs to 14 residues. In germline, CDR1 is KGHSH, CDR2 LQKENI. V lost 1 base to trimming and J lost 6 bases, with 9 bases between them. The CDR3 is CASSPRQGPGELFF. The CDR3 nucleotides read TGTGCCAGCTCACCACGCCAGGGCCCCGGGGAGCTGTTTTTT.

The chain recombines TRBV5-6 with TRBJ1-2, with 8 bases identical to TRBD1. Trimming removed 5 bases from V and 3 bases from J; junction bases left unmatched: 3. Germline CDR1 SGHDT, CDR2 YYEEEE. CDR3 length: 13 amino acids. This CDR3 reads CASSGQGDYGYTF. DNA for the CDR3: TGTGCCAGCAGTGGACAGGGTGACTATGGCTACACCTTC.

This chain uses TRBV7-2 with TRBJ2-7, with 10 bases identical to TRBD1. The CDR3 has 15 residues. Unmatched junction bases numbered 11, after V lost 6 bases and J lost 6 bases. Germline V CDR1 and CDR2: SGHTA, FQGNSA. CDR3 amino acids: CASSFSGTGVGEQYF. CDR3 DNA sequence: TGTGCCAGCAGTTTCTCCGGGACAGGGGTCGGCGAGCAGTACTTC. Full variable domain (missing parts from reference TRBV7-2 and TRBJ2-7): GAGVSQSPSNKVTEKGKDVELRCDPISGHTALYWYRQSLGQGLEFLIYFQGNSAPDKSGLPSDRFSAERTGGSVSTLTIQRTQQEDSAVYLCASSFSGTGVGEQYFGPGTRLTVT.

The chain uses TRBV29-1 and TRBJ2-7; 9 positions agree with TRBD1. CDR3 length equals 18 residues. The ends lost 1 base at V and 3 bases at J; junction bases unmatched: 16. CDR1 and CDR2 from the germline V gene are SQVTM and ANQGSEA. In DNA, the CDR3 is TGCAGCGTTGAAGTAAGGCCCCCATCCGGGACAGGGAGCTACGAGCAGTACTTC. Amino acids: CSVEVRPPSGTGSYEQYF.

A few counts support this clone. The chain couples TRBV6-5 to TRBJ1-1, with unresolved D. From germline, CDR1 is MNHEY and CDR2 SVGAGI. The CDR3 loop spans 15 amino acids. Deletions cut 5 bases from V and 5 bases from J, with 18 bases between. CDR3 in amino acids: CASSKRGRGGTEAFF. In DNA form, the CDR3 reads TGTGCCAGCAGTAAGCGGGGTCGGGGAGGTACTGAAGCTTTCTTT.

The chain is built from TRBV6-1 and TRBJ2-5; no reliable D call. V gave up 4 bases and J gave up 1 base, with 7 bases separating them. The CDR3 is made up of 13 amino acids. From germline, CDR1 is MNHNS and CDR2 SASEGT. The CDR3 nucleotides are TGTGCCAGCAGTGGGCAGCGCCAAGAGACCCAGTACTTC. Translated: CASSGQRQETQYF.

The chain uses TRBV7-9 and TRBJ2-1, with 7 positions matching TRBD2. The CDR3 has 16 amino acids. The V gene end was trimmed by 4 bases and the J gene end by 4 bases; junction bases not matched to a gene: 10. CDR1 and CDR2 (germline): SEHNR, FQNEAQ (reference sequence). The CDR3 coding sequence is TGTGCCAGCAGCTACGGCGAGACAGCGGGATACAATGAGCAGTTCTTC. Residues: CASSYGETAGYNEQFF.

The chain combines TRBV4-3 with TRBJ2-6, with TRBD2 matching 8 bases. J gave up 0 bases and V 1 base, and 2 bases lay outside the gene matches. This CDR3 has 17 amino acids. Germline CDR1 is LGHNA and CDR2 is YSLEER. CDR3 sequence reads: CASSQGTSSSGANVLTF. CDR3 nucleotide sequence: TGCGCCAGCAGCCAAGGGACTAGCAGCTCTGGGGCCAACGTCCTGACTTTC.

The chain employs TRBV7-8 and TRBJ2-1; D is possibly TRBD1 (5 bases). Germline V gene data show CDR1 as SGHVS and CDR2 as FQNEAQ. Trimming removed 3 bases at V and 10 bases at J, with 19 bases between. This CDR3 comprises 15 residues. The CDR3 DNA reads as TGTGCCAGCAGCTTGTCGGAGATCCAGGGCGAGGAGCAGTTCTTC. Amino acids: CASSLSEIQGEEQFF.

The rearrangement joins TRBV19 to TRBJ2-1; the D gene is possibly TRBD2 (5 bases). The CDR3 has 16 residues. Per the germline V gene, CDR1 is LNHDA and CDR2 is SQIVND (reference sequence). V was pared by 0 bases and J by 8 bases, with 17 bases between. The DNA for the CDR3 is TGTGCCAGTAGTATAGATTCTGGAGGAGGTAGCTATGAGCAGTTCTTC. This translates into CASSIDSGGGSYEQFF.

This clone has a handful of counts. The CDR3 here is CASSPQTGIYEQYF. The CDR3 DNA reads as TGTGCCAGCAGCCCCCAGACAGGGATCTACGAGCAGTACTTC. This chain connects TRBV7-8 to TRBJ2-7; 7 nucleotides align to TRBD1. The CDR3 has 14 residues. V shed 5 bases, J shed 3 bases, and the junction held 7 bases outside the gene matches. CDR1 SGHVS and CDR2 FQNEAQ come from the germline V gene.

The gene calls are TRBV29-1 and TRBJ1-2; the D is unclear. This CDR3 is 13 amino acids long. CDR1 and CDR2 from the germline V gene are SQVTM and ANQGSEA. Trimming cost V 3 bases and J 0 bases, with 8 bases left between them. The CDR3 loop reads CSVEDGTNYGYTF. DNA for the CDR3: TGCAGCGTTGAGGACGGGACTAACTATGGCTACACCTTC.

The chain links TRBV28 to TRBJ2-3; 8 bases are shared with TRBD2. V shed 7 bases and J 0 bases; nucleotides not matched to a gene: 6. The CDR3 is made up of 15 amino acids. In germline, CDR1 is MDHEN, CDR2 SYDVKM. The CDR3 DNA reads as TGTGCCAGCAAGGCGGGAGGCCCTAGCACAGATACGCAGTATTTT. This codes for CASKAGGPSTDTQYF.

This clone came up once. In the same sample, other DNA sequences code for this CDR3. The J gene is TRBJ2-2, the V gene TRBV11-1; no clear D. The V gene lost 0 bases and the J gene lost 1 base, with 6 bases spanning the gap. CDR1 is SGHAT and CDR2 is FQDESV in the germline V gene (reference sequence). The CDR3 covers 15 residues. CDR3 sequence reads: CASSLASQNTGELFF. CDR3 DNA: TGTGCCAGCAGCTTAGCGAGTCAGAACACCGGGGAGCTGTTTTTT.

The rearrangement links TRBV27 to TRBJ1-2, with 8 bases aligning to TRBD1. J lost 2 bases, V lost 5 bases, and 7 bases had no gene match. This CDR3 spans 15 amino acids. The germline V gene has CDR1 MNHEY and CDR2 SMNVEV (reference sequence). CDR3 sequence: CASSPKDRENYGYTF. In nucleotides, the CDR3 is TGTGCCAGCAGTCCCAAGGACAGGGAGAACTATGGCTACACCTTC.

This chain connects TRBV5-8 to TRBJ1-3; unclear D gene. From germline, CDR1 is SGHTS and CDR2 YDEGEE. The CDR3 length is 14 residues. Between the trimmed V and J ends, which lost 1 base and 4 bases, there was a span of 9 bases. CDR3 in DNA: TGTGCCAGCAGCTTGCGGGGTTCGGGAAACACCATATATTTT. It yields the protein CASSLRGSGNTIYF.

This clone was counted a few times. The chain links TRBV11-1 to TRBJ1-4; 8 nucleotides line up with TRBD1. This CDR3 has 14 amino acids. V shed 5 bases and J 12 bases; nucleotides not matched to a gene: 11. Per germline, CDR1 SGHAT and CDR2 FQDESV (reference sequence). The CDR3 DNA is TGTGCCAGCAGCGGGGGACAGGCCGTCGGTCAACTGTTTTTT. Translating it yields CASSGGQAVGQLFF.

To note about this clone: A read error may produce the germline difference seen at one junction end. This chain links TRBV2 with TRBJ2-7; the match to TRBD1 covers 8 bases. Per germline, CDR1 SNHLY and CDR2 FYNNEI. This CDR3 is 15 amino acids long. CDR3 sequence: CASSERTGSSSEQYF. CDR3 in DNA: TGTGCCAGCAGTGAGCGGACAGGGAGTTCCTCCGAGCAGTACTTC. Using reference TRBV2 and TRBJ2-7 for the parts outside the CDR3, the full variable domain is EPEVTQTPSHQVTQMGQEVILRCVPISNHLYFYWYRQILGQKVEFLVSFYNNEISEKSEIFDDQFSVERPDGSNFTLKIRSTKLEDSAMYFCASSERTGSSSEQYFGPGTRLTVT.

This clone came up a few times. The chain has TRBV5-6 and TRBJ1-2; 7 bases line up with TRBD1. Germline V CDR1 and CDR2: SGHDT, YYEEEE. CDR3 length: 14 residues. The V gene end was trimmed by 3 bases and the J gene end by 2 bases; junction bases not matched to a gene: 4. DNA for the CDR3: TGTGCCAGCAGCTGGGGGACAGAAAACTATGGCTACACCTTC. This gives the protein CASSWGTENYGYTF.

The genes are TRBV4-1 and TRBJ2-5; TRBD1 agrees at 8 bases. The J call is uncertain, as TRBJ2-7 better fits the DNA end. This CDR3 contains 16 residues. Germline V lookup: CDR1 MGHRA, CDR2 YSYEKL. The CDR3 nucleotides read TGCGCCAGCAGCCACCCCTCCGGGACAGGAGGTTACGAGCAGTACTTC. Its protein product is CASSHPSGTGGYEQYF.

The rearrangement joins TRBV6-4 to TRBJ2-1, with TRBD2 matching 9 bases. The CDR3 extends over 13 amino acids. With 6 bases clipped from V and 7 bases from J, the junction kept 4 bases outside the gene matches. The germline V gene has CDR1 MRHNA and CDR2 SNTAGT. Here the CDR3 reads CASRGTSSNEQFF. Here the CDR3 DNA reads TGTGCCAGCAGAGGGACTAGCAGTAATGAGCAGTTCTTC.

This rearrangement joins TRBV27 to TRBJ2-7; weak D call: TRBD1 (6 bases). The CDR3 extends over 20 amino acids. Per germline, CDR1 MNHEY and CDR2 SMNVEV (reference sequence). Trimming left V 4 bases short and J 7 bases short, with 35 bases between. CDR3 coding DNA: TGTGCCAGCAGTTCGACCTTCCCCGGGCTCCTGGGGGCGTTACCCCCGGAGCAGTACTTC. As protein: CASSSTFPGLLGALPPEQYF.

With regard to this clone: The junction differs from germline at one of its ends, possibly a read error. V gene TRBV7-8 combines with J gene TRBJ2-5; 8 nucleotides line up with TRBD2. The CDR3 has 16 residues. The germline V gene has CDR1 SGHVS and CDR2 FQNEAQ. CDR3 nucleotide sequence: TGTGCCAGCGGACCTCTTCCGGGGGGGGTTGGAGAGACTCAGTACTTC. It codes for CASGPLPGGVGETQYF.